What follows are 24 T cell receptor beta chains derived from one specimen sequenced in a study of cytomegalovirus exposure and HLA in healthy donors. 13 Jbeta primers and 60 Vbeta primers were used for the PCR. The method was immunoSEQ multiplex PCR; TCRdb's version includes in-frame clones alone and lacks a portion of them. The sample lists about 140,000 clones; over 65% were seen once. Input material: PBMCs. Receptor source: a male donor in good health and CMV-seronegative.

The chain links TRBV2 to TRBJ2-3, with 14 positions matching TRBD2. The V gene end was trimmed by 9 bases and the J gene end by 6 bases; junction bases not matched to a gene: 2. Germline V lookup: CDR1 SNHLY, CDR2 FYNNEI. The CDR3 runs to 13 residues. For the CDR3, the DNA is TGTGCCAGAAGACTAGCGGGAGGGGATACGCAGTATTTT. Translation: CARRLAGGDTQYF.

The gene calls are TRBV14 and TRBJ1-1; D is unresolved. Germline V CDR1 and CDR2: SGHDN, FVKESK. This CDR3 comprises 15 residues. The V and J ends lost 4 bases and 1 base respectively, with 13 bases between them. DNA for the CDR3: TGTGCCAGCAGCCCCTGGGAGAGCAGGAACACTGAAGCTTTCTTT. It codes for CASSPWESRNTEAFF.

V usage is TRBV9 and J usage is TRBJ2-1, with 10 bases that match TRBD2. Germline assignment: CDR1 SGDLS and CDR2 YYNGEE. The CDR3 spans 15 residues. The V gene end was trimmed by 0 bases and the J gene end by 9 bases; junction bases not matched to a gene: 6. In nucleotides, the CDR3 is TGTGCCAGCAGCGTAGCACTAGCGGGACGTTCTGAGCAGTTCTTC. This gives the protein CASSVALAGRSEQFF.

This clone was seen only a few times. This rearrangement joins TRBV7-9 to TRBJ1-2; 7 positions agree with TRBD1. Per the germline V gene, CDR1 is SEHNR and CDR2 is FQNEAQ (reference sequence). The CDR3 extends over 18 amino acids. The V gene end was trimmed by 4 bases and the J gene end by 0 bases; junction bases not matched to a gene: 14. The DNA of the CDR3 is TGTGCCAGCAGCTCCGAACCAGGACAGGATGGGGCTAACTATGGCTACACCTTC. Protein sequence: CASSSEPGQDGANYGYTF.

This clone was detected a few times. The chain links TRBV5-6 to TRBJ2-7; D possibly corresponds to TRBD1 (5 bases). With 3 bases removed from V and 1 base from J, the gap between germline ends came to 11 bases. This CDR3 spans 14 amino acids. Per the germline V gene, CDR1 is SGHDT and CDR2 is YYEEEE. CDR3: CASSSQGSSYEQYF. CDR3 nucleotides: TGTGCCAGCAGCTCGCAGGGTAGTTCCTACGAGCAGTACTTC.

The chain's CDR3 is CASSAGVVDTGELFF. The CDR3 DNA reads as TGTGCCAGCAGTGCGGGAGTAGTGGACACCGGGGAGCTGTTTTTT. The chain combines TRBV9 with TRBJ2-2; 7 bases align to TRBD2. This CDR3 region has 15 residues. V gave up 5 bases and J gave up 3 bases; unmatched junction bases: 7. CDR1 and CDR2 from the germline V gene are SGDLS and YYNGEE.

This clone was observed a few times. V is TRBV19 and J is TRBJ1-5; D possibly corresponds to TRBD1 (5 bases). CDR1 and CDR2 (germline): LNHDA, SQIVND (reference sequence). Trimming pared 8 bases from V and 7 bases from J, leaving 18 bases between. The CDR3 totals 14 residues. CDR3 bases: TGTGCCAGTCAAAGGCGGGAGGGGCAACAGCCCCAGCATTTT. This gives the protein CASQRREGQQPQHF.

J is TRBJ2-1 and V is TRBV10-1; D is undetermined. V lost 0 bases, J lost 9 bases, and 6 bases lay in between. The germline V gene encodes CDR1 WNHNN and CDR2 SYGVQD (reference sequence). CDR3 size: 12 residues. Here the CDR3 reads CASSESGVEQFF. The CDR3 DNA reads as TGCGCCAGCAGTGAGTCGGGCGTTGAGCAGTTCTTC.

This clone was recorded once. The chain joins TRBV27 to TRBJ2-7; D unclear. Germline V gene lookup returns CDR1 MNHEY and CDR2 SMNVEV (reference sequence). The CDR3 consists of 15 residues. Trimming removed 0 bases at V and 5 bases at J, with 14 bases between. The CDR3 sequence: CASSLSANYLDEQYF. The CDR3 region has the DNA TGTGCCAGCAGTTTATCGGCAAATTATTTGGACGAGCAGTACTTC.

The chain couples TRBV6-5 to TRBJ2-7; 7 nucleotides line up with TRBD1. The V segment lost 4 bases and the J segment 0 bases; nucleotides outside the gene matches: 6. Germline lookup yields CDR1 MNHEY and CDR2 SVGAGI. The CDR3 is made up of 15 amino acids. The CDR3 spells CASSFTGALSYEQYF. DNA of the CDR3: TGTGCCAGCAGTTTTACAGGGGCTCTCTCCTACGAGCAGTACTTC.

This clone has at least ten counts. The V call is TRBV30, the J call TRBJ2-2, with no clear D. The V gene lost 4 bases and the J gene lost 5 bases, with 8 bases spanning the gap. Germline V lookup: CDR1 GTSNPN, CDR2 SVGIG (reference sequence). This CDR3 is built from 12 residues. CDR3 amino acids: CAWNQATGELFF. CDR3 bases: TGTGCCTGGAATCAGGCAACCGGGGAGCTGTTTTTT. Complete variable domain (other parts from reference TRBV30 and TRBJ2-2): SQTIHQWPATLVQPVGSPLSLECTVEGTSNPNLYWYRQAAGRGLQLLFYSVGIGQISSEVPQNLSASRPQDRQFILSSKKLLLSDSGFYLCAWNQATGELFFGEGSRLTVL.

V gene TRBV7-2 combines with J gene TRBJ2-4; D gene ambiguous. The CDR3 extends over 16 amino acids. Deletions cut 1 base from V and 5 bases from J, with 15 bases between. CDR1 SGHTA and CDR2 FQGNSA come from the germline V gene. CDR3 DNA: TGTGCCAGCAGCTTAGAGCAATTCGCGATTCAAAACATTCAGTACTTC. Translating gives CASSLEQFAIQNIQYF.

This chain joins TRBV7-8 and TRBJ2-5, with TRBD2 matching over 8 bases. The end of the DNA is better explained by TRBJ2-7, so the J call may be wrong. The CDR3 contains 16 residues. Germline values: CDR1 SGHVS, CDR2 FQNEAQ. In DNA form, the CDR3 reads TGTGCCAGCAGCTTAGAGGCTAGCGGGTTCTCCTACGAGCAGTACTTC. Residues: CASSLEASGFSYEQYF.

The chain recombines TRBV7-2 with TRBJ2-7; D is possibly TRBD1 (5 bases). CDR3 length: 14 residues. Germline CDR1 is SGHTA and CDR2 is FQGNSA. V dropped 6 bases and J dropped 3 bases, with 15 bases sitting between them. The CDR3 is CASRLLQGYYEQYF. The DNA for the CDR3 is TGTGCCAGCAGGTTGCTTCAGGGTTACTACGAGCAGTACTTC.

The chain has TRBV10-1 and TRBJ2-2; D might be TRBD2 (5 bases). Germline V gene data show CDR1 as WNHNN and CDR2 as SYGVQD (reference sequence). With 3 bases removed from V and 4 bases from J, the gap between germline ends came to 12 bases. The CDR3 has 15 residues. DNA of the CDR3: TGCGCCAGCAGTGATCCCGGGGAAGCCACCGGGGAGCTGTTTTTT. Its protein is CASSDPGEATGELFF.

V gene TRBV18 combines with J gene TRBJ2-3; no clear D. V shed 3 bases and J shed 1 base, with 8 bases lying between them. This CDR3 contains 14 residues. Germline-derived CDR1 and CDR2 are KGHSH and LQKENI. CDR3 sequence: CASSPRSGTDTQYF. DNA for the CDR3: TGTGCCAGCTCACCCCGGTCGGGCACAGATACGCAGTATTTT.

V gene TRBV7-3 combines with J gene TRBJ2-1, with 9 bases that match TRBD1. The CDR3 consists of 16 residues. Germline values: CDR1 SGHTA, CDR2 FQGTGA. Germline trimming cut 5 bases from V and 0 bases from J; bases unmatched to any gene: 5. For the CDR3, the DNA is TGTGCCAGCAGCCTAGGGACAGGGCCCTCCTACAATGAGCAGTTCTTC. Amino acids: CASSLGTGPSYNEQFF.

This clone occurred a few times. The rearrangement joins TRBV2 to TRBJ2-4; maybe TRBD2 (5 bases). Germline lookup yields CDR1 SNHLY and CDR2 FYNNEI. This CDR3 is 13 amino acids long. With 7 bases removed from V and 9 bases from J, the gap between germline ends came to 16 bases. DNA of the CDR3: TGTGCCAGCACCCAAAACGTCCGGGGCATTCAGTACTTC. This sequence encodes CASTQNVRGIQYF.

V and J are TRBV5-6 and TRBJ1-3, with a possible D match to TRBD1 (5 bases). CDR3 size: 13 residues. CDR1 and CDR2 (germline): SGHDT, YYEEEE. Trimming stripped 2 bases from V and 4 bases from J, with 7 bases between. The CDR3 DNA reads TGTGCCAGCAGCTTTCGACAGGGAAACACCATATATTTT. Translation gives CASSFRQGNTIYF.

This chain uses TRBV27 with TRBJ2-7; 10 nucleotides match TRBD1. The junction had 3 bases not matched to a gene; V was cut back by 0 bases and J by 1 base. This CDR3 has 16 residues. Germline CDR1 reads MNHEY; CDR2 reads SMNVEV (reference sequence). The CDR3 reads CASSLSGQGLSYEQYF. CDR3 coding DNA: TGTGCCAGCAGTTTATCGGGACAGGGGCTTTCCTACGAGCAGTACTTC.

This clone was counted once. CDR3 nucleotide sequence: TGTGCCAGCCTTAACCGGGATGGCTACACCTTC. This sequence encodes CASLNRDGYTF. The chain uses TRBV6-6 and TRBJ1-2; D is ambiguous. From germline, CDR1 is MNHNY and CDR2 SVGAGI (reference sequence). The ends were cut back, 8 bases at V and 6 bases at J, with 10 bases in the middle. The CDR3 has 11 residues.

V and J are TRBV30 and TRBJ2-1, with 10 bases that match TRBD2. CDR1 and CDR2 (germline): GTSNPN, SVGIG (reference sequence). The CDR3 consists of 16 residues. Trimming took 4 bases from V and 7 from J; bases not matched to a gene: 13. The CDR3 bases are TGTGCCTGGACCGGGGGGGCTAGCGGGAGTAGTAATGAGCAGTTCTTC. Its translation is CAWTGGASGSSNEQFF.

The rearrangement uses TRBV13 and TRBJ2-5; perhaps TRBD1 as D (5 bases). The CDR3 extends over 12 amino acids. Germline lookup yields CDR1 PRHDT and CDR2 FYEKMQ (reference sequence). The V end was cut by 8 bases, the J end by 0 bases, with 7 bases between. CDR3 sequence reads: CASPGYQETQYF. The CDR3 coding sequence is TGTGCCAGCCCAGGGTACCAAGAGACCCAGTACTTC.

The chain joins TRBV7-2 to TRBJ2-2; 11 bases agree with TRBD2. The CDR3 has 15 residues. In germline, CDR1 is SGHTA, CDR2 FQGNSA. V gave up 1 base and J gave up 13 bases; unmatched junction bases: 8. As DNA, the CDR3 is TGTGCCAGCAGCTTAGATCGCCGACTAGCGGGACGGCTGTTTTTT. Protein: CASSLDRRLAGRLFF.